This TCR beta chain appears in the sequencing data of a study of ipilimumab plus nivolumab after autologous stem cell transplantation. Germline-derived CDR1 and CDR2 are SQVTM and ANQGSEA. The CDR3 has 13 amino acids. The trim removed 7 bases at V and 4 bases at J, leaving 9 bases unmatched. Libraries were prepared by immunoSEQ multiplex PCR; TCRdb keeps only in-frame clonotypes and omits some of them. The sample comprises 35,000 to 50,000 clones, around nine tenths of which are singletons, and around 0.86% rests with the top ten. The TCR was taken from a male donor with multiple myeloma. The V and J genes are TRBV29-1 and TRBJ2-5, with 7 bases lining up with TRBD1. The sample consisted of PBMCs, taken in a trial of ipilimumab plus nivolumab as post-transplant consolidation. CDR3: CSETGPGRETQYF. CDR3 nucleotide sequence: TGCAGCGAGACAGGGCCGGGGAGAGAGACCCAGTACTTC.